These 24 T cell receptor beta chains share one sample of origin, sequenced in a study of cytomegalovirus exposure and HLA in healthy donors. Vbeta (60) and Jbeta (13) primers were used in the PCR. Using immunoSEQ multiplex PCR, the repertoire was profiled, and TCRdb retains in-frame clones only, with some absent. The sample holds over 150,000 clones; 84% are singletons and the top ten take roughly 0.38%. Material for sequencing was PBMCs. Receptors originate from a boy younger than 10 in good health and CMV-seronegative.

The gene calls are TRBV2 and TRBJ2-7; D gene uncertain. V was cut by 9 bases and J by 2 bases, with 11 bases left in between. The germline gives CDR1 SNHLY, CDR2 FYNNEI. This CDR3 comprises 12 residues. CDR3 sequence: CASWSSPYEQYF. CDR3 DNA: TGTGCCAGTTGGAGCTCGCCCTACGAGCAGTACTTC.

This chain uses TRBV5-8 with TRBJ2-7; 11 bases are shared with TRBD2. Germline V CDR1 and CDR2: SGHTS, YDEGEE. The CDR3 is 16 amino acids. The J segment lost 0 bases and the V segment lost 1 base, leaving 3 bases of the junction unmatched. The CDR3 protein is CASSLTTSGISYEQYF. DNA of the CDR3: TGTGCCAGCAGCTTGACGACTAGCGGGATCTCCTACGAGCAGTACTTC.

CDR3 sequence (DNA): TGTGCCAGCAGCTTGGGGACAGGGTACTCCTACAATGAGCAGTTCTTC. It specifies CASSLGTGYSYNEQFF. The rearrangement uses TRBV5-6 and TRBJ2-1, with 8 bases lining up with TRBD1. Germline CDR1 and CDR2: SGHDT and YYEEEE. The CDR3 sequence is 16 residues long. V lost 0 bases, J lost 0 bases, and 2 bases stayed unmatched.

This rearrangement joins TRBV10-1 to TRBJ1-1; 12 bases are shared with TRBD1. The germline V gene encodes CDR1 WNHNN and CDR2 SYGVQD (reference sequence). The CDR3 runs 15 residues. The junction had 9 bases not matched to a gene; V was cut back by 6 bases and J by 7 bases. CDR3 in DNA: TGCGCCAGCAGCGACCTCGGGACAGGGGGCGGTGAAGCTTTCTTT. It translates to CASSDLGTGGGEAFF.

The rearrangement uses TRBV14 and TRBJ1-3; a possible D gene is TRBD1 (6 bases). CDR3 length: 17 amino acids. CDR1 is SGHDN, CDR2 FVKESK, per germline. V gave up 4 bases and J gave up 4 bases, with 20 bases separating them. The CDR3 loop reads CASSRPLGASGGNTIYF. In nucleotides, the CDR3 is TGTGCCAGCAGCCGCCCCTTGGGGGCCTCGGGAGGAAACACCATATATTTT. Filled out from reference TRBV14 and TRBJ1-3, the complete variable domain reads EAGVTQFPSHSVIEKGQTVTLRCDPISGHDNLYWYRRVMGKEIKFLLHFVKESKQDESGMPNNRFLAERTGGTYSTLKVQPAELEDSGVYFCASSRPLGASGGNTIYFGEGSWLTVV.

The V and J genes are TRBV6-5 and TRBJ2-7; D gene uncertain. Germline assignment: CDR1 MNHEY and CDR2 SVGAGI. This CDR3 has 12 amino acids. The V end lost 7 bases, the J end lost 5 bases, and 12 bases lay between the germline ends. For the CDR3, the DNA is TGTGCCAGCAACCGTCCTGGCAACGAGCAGTACTTC. Translating it yields CASNRPGNEQYF.

The chain uses TRBV5-1 and TRBJ2-2, with D perhaps TRBD2 (6 bases). The germline gives CDR1 SGHRS, CDR2 YFSETQ. The CDR3 loop spans 14 amino acids. V was clipped by 3 bases and J by 6 bases, with 12 bases between them. The CDR3 DNA is TGCGCCAGCAGCTCCCCAGGAGGGCCCGGGGAGCTGTTTTTT. Residues: CASSSPGGPGELFF.

This chain uses TRBV9 with TRBJ2-3, with D unresolved. The CDR3 runs to 13 residues. Trimming left V 0 bases short and J 6 bases short, with 8 bases between. Germline CDR1 SGDLS, CDR2 YYNGEE. CDR3 bases: TGTGCCAGCAGCGTAGCTACGGAGGATACGCAGTATTTT. Protein sequence: CASSVATEDTQYF.

The rearrangement joins TRBV19 to TRBJ2-6, with 7 bases that match TRBD1. Germline CDR1 is LNHDA and CDR2 is SQIVND (reference sequence). This CDR3 contains 18 residues. V was clipped by 1 base and J by 0 bases; unmatched bases: 6. The CDR3 region has the DNA TGTGCCAGTAGTATAGGGACAGGTGACCTCTCTGGGGCCAACGTCCTGACTTTC. Amino acids: CASSIGTGDLSGANVLTF.

The chain links TRBV10-2 to TRBJ1-2; 9 bases line up with TRBD1. The CDR3 contains 15 residues. The V gene's germline CDR1 is WSHSY and CDR2 SAAADI. The junction had 10 bases not matched to a gene; V was cut back by 7 bases and J by 4 bases. The CDR3 loop is CASIPGQGEFYGYTF. The CDR3 DNA reads as TGCGCCAGCATCCCGGGACAGGGTGAATTCTATGGCTACACCTTC.

The chain combines TRBV7-9 with TRBJ2-5, with 13 nucleotides matching TRBD2. V shed 3 bases and J 3 bases; nucleotides not matched to a gene: 4. This CDR3 is built from 16 residues. Germline V gene data show CDR1 as SEHNR and CDR2 as FQNEAQ (reference sequence). In DNA form, the CDR3 reads TGTGCCAGCAGCTTTGGACTAGCGGGAGACGAAGAGACCCAGTACTTC. Its translation is CASSFGLAGDEETQYF.

This chain uses TRBV6-5 with TRBJ2-1, with TRBD2 matching over 9 bases. The ends lost 0 bases at V and 8 bases at J; junction bases unmatched: 8. This CDR3 has 16 amino acids. Germline loops: CDR1 MNHEY, CDR2 SVGAGI. This chain's CDR3 is CASSYSFSGRADEQFF. CDR3 sequence (DNA): TGTGCCAGCAGTTACTCCTTTAGCGGGAGAGCTGATGAGCAGTTCTTC.

This clone was counted once. The V and J genes are TRBV5-4 and TRBJ2-7; maybe TRBD1 (6 bases). Germline V gene data show CDR1 as SGHNT and CDR2 as YYREEE (reference sequence). The CDR3 has 16 residues. V shed 3 bases and J shed 3 bases, with 19 bases lying between them. CDR3 sequence (DNA): TGTGCCAGCAGCTCGCCCCGGACCCGAGGGGGCTACGAGCAGTACTTC. Translated, it gives CASSSPRTRGGYEQYF. Full variable domain (remainder filled in from reference TRBV5-4 and TRBJ2-7): ETGVTQSPTHLIKTRGQQVTLRCSSQSGHNTVSWYQQALGQGPQFIFQYYREEENGRGNFPPRFSGLQFPNYSSELNVNALELDDSALYLCASSSPRTRGGYEQYFGPGTRLTVT.

This sequence joins TRBV9 and TRBJ2-3; 7 positions agree with TRBD1. Germline V gene data show CDR1 as SGDLS and CDR2 as YYNGEE. This CDR3 region has 14 residues. The J segment lost 2 bases and the V segment lost 3 bases, leaving 3 bases of the junction unmatched. This chain's CDR3 is CASSGGQLTDTQYF. In DNA form, the CDR3 reads TGTGCCAGCAGCGGGGGACAGCTCACAGATACGCAGTATTTT.

The chain has TRBV27 and TRBJ2-3; 8 bases line up with TRBD1. CDR3 length: 18 residues. Losses at the gene ends were 3 bases for V and 3 bases for J; bases not matched to a gene: 14. CDR1 and CDR2 from the germline V gene are MNHEY and SMNVEV (reference sequence). This CDR3 is CASSLKAGGRYLTDTQYF. The CDR3 nucleotides read TGTGCCAGCAGTTTGAAGGCAGGGGGCCGTTATTTAACAGATACGCAGTATTTT.

The J gene is TRBJ2-3, the V gene TRBV5-6; D unclear. This CDR3 has 14 amino acids. Looked up from germline, CDR1 is SGHDT and CDR2 is YYEEEE. Trimming shortened V by 5 bases and J by 4 bases, and 14 bases separated the two germline ends. The CDR3: CASSQTSESDTQYF. In DNA, the CDR3 is TGTGCCAGCAGTCAAACCTCGGAGTCAGATACGCAGTATTTT.

The rearrangement links TRBV13 to TRBJ2-7, with D possibly matching TRBD2 (6 bases). The CDR3 covers 14 residues. V was pared by 5 bases and J by 1 base, with 12 bases between. The germline V gene encodes CDR1 PRHDT and CDR2 FYEKMQ (reference sequence). The CDR3: CASSGGSVSYEQYF. DNA for the CDR3: TGTGCCAGCAGCGGAGGGAGCGTTTCCTACGAGCAGTACTTC.

This sequence joins TRBV4-2 and TRBJ1-1, with 9 bases identical to TRBD1. V trimming: 0 bases; J trimming: 4 bases; junction bases outside the gene matches: 21. This CDR3 is built from 21 residues. Germline assignment: CDR1 LGHNA and CDR2 YNFKEQ. DNA of the CDR3: TGTGCCAGCAGCCAAGATGGAGAGTTACCTGGGACAGGGAGAGGGGCCACTGAAGCTTTCTTT. This translates into CASSQDGELPGTGRGATEAFF.

The chain recombines TRBV27 with TRBJ2-3, with 7 bases that match TRBD2. The germline V gene has CDR1 MNHEY and CDR2 SMNVEV (reference sequence). The CDR3 has 14 amino acids. J was trimmed by 0 bases and V by 6 bases; bases with no gene match: 3. The CDR3 DNA follows: TGTGCCAGCAGGCCAGCGGGGAGCACAGATACGCAGTATTTT. It translates to CASRPAGSTDTQYF.

J is TRBJ1-1 and V is TRBV11-2; tentative D call: TRBD1 (5 bases). CDR1 and CDR2 (germline): SGHAT, FQNNGV. The V end lost 3 bases, the J end lost 0 bases, and 11 bases lay between the germline ends. The CDR3 is 15 residues long. CDR3 in amino acids: CASSFQTEMNTEAFF. For the CDR3, the DNA is TGTGCCAGCAGCTTCCAGACAGAGATGAACACTGAAGCTTTCTTT.

V and J are TRBV28 and TRBJ1-2; weak D call: TRBD1 (6 bases). The CDR3 extends over 15 amino acids. In germline, CDR1 is MDHEN, CDR2 SYDVKM. V was shortened by 0 bases and J by 3 bases, with 11 bases between the two germline ends. CDR3 DNA sequence: TGTGCCAGCAGTTTATGGGACAGCCCTCACTATGGCTACACCTTC. Protein sequence: CASSLWDSPHYGYTF.

Only one count was recorded for this clone. The chain combines TRBV2 with TRBJ1-4, with D possibly matching TRBD1 (6 bases). Between the trimmed V and J ends, which lost 1 base and 11 bases, there was a span of 11 bases. Per germline, CDR1 SNHLY and CDR2 FYNNEI. The CDR3 has 13 residues. CDR3 nucleotides: TGTGCCAGCAGTGAAGGCCAGGGGTATAAACTGTTTTTT. This translates into CASSEGQGYKLFF. The complete variable domain, with remaining parts taken from reference TRBV2 and TRBJ1-4, reads EPEVTQTPSHQVTQMGQEVILRCVPISNHLYFYWYRQILGQKVEFLVSFYNNEISEKSEIFDDQFSVERPDGSNFTLKIRSTKLEDSAMYFCASSEGQGYKLFFGSGTQLSVL.

The chain combines TRBV6-5 with TRBJ2-1, with a possible D match to TRBD2 (6 bases). Per the germline V gene, CDR1 is MNHEY and CDR2 is SVGAGI. Trimming removed 1 base from V and 4 bases from J, with 14 bases in between. This CDR3 region has 16 residues. The CDR3 DNA follows: TGTGCCAGCAGTTACTATGGGGGGAGCGGGTACAATGAGCAGTTCTTC. It translates to CASSYYGGSGYNEQFF.

This clone appeared a few times. V is TRBV19 and J is TRBJ2-4, with a tentative D call TRBD2 (5 bases). In germline, CDR1 is LNHDA, CDR2 SQIVND (reference sequence). V lost 3 bases and J lost 8, with 14 bases in between. The CDR3 runs to 14 residues. The CDR3 region has the DNA TGTGCCAGTAGTATGGAGTCGGAGGCAGACATTCAGTACTTC. Its translation is CASSMESEADIQYF.